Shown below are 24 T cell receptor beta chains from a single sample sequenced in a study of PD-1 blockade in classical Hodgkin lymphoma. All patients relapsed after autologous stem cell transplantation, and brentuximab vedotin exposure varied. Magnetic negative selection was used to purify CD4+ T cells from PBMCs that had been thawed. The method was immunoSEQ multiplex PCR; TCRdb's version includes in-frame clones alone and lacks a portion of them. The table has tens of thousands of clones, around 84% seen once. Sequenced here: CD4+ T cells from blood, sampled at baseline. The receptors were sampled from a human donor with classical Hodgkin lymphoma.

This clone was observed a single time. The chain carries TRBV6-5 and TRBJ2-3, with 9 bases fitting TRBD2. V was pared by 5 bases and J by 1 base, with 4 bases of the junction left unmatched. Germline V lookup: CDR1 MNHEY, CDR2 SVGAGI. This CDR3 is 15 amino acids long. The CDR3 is CASSHKRGGTDTQYF. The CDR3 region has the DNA TGTGCCAGCAGTCACAAGCGGGGGGGCACAGATACGCAGTATTTT.

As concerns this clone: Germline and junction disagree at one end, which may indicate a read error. DNA of the CDR3: TGTGCTAGCAGCCCGGGCCTCCCAAGGGAGACCCAGTACTTC. This sequence encodes CASSPGLPRETQYF. The chain carries TRBV7-7 and TRBJ2-5, with D hard to call. This CDR3 has 14 residues. Germline V CDR1 and CDR2: SSHAT, FNYEAQ (reference sequence).

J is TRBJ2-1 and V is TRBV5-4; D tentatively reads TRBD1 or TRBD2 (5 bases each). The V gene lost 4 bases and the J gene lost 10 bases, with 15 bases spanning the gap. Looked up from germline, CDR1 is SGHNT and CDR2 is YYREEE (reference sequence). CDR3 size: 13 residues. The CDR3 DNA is TGTGCCAGCAGCACCGGGCAGAGGGGCGAGCAGTTCTTC. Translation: CASSTGQRGEQFF.

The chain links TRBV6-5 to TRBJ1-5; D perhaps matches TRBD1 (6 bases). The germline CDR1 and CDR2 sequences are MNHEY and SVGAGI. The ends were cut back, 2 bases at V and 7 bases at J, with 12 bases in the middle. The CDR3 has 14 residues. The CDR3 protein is CASSYTGSGQPQHF. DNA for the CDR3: TGTGCCAGCAGTTACACAGGGAGTGGACAGCCCCAGCATTTT.

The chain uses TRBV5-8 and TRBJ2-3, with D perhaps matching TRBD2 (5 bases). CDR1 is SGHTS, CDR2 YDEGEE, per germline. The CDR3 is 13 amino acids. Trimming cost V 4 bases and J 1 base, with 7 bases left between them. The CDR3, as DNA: TGTGCCAGCAGCAGTAGCGGCACAGATACGCAGTATTTT. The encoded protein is CASSSSGTDTQYF.

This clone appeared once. CDR3 DNA: TGTGCCAGCACCCCAAACGGAGTTTCTTATGAAGCTTTCTTT. This gives the protein CASTPNGVSYEAFF. This chain uses TRBV9 with TRBJ1-1; D remains ambiguous. V was clipped by 6 bases and J by 7 bases, with 19 bases between them. The CDR3 covers 14 residues. Germline V gives CDR1 SGDLS, CDR2 YYNGEE. The complete variable domain, with remaining parts taken from reference TRBV9 and TRBJ1-1, reads DSGVTQTPKHLITATGQRVTLRCSPRSGDLSVYWYQQSLDQGLQFLIQYYNGEERAKGNILERFSAQQFPDLHSELNLSSLELGDSALYFCASTPNGVSYEAFFGQGTRLTVV.

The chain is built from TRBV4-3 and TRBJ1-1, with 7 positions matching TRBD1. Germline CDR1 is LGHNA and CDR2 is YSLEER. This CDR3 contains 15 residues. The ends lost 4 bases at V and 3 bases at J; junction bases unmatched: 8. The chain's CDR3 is CASSLEGAYYTEAFF. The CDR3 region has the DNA TGCGCCAGCAGCCTAGAGGGGGCTTACTACACTGAAGCTTTCTTT.

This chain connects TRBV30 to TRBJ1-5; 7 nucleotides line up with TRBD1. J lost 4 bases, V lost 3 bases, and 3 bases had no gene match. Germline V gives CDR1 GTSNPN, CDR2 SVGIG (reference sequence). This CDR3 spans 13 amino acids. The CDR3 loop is CAWSLQGNQPQHF. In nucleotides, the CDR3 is TGTGCCTGGAGCCTACAGGGGAATCAGCCCCAGCATTTT.

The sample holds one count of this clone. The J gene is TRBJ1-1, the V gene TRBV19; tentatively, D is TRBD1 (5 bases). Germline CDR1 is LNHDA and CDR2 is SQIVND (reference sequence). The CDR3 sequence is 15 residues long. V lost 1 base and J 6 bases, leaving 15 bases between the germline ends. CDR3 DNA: TGTGCCAGTAGTATAGTCTGGGGGGATGGCCCTGAAGCTTTCTTT. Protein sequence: CASSIVWGDGPEAFF.

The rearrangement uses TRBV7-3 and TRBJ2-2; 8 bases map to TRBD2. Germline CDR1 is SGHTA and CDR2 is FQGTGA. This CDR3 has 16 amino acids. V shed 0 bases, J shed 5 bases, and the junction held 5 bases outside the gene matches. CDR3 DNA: TGTGCCAGCAGCTTAACCGGGGGGGCCTGGACCGGGGAGCTGTTTTTT. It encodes CASSLTGGAWTGELFF.

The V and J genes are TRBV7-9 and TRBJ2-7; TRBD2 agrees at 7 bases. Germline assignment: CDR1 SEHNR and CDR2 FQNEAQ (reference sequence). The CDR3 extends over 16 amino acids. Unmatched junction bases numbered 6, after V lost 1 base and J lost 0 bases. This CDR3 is CASSLDLGGSSYEQYF. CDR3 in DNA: TGTGCCAGCAGCTTAGATCTGGGGGGGAGCTCCTACGAGCAGTACTTC. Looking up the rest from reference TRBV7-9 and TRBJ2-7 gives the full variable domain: DTGVSQNPRHKITKRGQNVTFRCDPISEHNRLYWYRQTLGQGPEFLTYFQNEAQLEKSRLLSDRFSAERPKGSFSTLEIQRTEQGDSAMYLCASSLDLGGSSYEQYFGPGTRLTVT.

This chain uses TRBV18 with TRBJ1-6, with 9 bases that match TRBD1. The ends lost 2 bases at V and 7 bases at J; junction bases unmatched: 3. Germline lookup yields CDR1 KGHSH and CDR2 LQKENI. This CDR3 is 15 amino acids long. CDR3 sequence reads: CASSPGQGLNSPLHF. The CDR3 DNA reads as TGTGCCAGCTCACCAGGACAGGGGCTAAATTCACCCCTCCACTTT. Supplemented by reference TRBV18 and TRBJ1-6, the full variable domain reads NAGVMQNPRHLVRRRGQEARLRCSPMKGHSHVYWYRQLPEEGLKFMVYLQKENIIDESGMPKERFSAEFPKEGPSILRIQQVVRGDSAAYFCASSPGQGLNSPLHFGNGTRLTVT.

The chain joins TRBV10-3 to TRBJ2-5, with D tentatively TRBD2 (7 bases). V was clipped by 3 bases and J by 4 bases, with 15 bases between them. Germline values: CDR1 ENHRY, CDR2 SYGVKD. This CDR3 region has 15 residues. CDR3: CAISEMGGLLETQYF. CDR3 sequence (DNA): TGTGCCATCAGTGAAATGGGGGGGCTTTTAGAGACCCAGTACTTC.

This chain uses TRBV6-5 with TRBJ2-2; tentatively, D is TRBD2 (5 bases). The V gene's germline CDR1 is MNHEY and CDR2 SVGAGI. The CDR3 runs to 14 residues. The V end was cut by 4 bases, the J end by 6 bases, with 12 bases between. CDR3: CASSWSRRAGELFF. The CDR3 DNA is TGTGCCAGCAGTTGGAGTCGGCGGGCCGGGGAGCTGTTTTTT.

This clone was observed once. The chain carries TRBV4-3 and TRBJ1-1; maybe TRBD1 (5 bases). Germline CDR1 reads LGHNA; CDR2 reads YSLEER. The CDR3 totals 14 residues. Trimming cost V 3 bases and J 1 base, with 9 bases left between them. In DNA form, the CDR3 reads TGCGCCAGCAGCCAGGAGCAGGGGAACACTGAAGCTTTCTTT. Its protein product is CASSQEQGNTEAFF.

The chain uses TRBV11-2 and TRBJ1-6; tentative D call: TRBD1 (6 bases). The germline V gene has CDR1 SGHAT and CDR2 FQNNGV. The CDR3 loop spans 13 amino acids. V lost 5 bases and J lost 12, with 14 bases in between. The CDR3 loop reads CASSRNEQGPLHF. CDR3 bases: TGTGCCAGCAGCCGGAATGAACAGGGACCCCTCCACTTT. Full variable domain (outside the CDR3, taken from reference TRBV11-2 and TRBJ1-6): EAGVAQSPRYKIIEKRQSVAFWCNPISGHATLYWYQQILGQGPKLLIQFQNNGVVDDSQLPKDRFSAERLKGVDSTLKIQPAKLEDSAVYLCASSRNEQGPLHFGNGTRLTVT.

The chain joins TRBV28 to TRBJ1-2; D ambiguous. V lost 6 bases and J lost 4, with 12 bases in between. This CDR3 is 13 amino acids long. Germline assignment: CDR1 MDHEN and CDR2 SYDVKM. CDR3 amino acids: CASREEVAYGYTF. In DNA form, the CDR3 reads TGTGCCAGCAGGGAGGAGGTGGCCTATGGCTACACCTTC.

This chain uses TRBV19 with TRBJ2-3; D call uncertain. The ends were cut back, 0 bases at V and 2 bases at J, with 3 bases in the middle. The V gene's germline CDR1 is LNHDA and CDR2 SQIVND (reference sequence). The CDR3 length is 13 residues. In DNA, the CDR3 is TGTGCCAGTAGTATAGATCACACAGATACGCAGTATTTT. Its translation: CASSIDHTDTQYF.

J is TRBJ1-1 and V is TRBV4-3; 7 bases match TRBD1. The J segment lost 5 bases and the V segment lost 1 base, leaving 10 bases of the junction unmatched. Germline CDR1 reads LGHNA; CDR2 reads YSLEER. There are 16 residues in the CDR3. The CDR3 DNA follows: TGCGCCAGCAGCCAAGCCCCGGGACAGCTGGCGACTGAAGCTTTCTTT. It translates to CASSQAPGQLATEAFF.

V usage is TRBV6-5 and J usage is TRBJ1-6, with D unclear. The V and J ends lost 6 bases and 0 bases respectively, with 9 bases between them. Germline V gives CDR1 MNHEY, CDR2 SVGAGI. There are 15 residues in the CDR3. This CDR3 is CASRAMSSYNSPLHF. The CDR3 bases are TGTGCCAGCAGGGCAATGAGCTCCTATAATTCACCCCTCCACTTT.

CDR3 sequence: CASSLFGYQPQHF. The CDR3, as DNA: TGTGCCAGCAGTCTTTTCGGATACCAGCCCCAGCATTTT. The genes are TRBV6-5 and TRBJ1-5, with D hard to call. There are 13 residues in the CDR3. The V and J ends lost 5 bases and 7 bases respectively, with 12 bases between them. The germline gives CDR1 MNHEY, CDR2 SVGAGI.

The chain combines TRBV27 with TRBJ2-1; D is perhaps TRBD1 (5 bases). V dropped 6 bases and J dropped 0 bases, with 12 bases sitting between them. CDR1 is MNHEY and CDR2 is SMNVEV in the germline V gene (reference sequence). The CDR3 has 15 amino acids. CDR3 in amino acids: CASRQDLGSYNEQFF. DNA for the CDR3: TGTGCCAGCAGACAGGACCTTGGCTCCTACAATGAGCAGTTCTTC.

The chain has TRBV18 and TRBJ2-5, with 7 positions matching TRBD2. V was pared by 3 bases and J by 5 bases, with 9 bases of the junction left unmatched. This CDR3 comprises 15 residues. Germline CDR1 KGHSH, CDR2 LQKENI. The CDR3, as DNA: TGTGCCAGCTCACCCTTCGACGGGGAGGGGGAGACCCAGTACTTC. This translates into CASSPFDGEGETQYF.

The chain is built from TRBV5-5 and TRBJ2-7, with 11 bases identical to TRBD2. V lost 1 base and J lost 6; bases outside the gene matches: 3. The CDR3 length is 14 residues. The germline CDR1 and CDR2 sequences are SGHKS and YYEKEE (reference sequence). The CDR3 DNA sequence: TGTGCCAGCAGCTTGCAACTAGCGGGGGTCGAGCAGTACTTC. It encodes CASSLQLAGVEQYF. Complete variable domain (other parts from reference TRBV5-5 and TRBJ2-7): DAGVTQSPTHLIKTRGQQVTLRCSPISGHKSVSWYQQVLGQGPQFIFQYYEKEERGRGNFPDRFSARQFPNYSSELNVNALLLGDSALYLCASSLQLAGVEQYFGPGTRLTVT.